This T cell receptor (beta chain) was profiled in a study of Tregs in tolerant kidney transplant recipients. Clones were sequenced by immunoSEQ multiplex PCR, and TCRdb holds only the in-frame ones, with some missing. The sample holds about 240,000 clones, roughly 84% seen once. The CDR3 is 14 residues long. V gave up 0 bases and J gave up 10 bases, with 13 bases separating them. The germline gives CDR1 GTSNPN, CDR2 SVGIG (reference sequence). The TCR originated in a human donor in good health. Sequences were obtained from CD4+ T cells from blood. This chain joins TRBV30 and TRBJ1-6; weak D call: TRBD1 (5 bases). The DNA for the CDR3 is TGTGCCTGGAGTGTTGGGGCCCGGGGGTCACCCCTCCACTTT. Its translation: CAWSVGARGSPLHF.